This TCR beta chain was retrieved from a study of resident and recirculating memory T cells in vitiligo. TCRdb's copy holds only in-frame clones and misses some; the assay was immunoSEQ multiplex PCR. This table has roughly 80,000 clones, about 92% appearing once. This TCR came from a male donor with vitiligo. Material for sequencing was blood.

DNA of the CDR3: TGTGCCACCGGTACGACAAACTACGAGCAGTACTTC. Its translation is CATGTTNYEQYF. The chain recombines TRBV21-1 with TRBJ2-7; TRBD1 was called by the table and not checked on the DNA. TRBV21-1 is a listed pseudogene. The CDR3 length is 12 residues.